This TCR beta chain was documented in a study of CD8+CD57+ T cells in acquired aplastic anemia. This clonotype was counted ten times or more. Template material for TCR beta VDJ and CDR3 profiling consisted of genomic DNA. Each CDR3 protein gets one entry after TCRdb re-called the reads with MiXCR. The sample contains about 190,000 distinct CDR3 sequences, less than 60% of which appear only once. In patients chosen for sequencing, flow cytometry had shown CD8+CD57+ cell expansion. The diagnosis in all patients was severe acquired aplastic anemia. No patient had been given any therapy when blood was sampled. V lost 1 base and J lost 4, with 10 bases in between. From germline, CDR1 is DFQATT and CDR2 SNEGSKA (reference sequence). CDR3 length: 13 amino acids.

The V gene is TRBV20-1, the J gene TRBJ1-1, with a tentative D call TRBD1 (5 bases). This TCR was sampled from a human donor with aplastic anemia. Sequenced input: sorted CD4+, CD8+, or CD8+CD57+ T cells (not recorded which) from PBMCs. CDR3 residues: CSARGGTLTEAFF. As DNA, the CDR3 is TGCAGTGCTAGAGGGGGGACGCTCACTGAAGCTTTCTTT.